Listed below are T cell receptor beta chains from one sample, sequenced in a study of blood T cells in healthy people across ages. TCRdb re-analysed the 5' RACE reads in MiXCR, keeping a single row per CDR3 protein. The sample includes 1.5 million to 1.8 million distinct CDR3 sequences, about 45% of them seen just once. Sequencing was performed on blood. The source is a woman between 18 and 30 years old in good health. Each CDR3 is given with its conserved first and last residue. D genes are given only for firm matches.

v_gene,j_gene,d_gene,CDR3aa
TRBV7-2,TRBJ2-1,-,CASSFAGTMSNEQFF
TRBV6-7,TRBJ1-2,-,CASSYRAGHLNYGYTF
TRBV12-3/TRBV12-4,TRBJ1-6,-,CASSFSTPVNSPLHF
TRBV5-1,TRBJ2-2,-,CASSQGQVGTGELFF
TRBV7-9,TRBJ2-7,-,CASSLGVHVGQRYEQYF
TRBV29-1,TRBJ1-1,-,CSVEDRGMNTEAFF
TRBV16,TRBJ1-2,-,CASSQSTLANYGYTF
TRBV9,TRBJ2-5,-,CASSGLRQETQYF
TRBV6-1,TRBJ2-3,-,CASGAAVSTDTQYF
TRBV15,TRBJ1-2,-,CATSRVGTGYGYTF
TRBV7-2,TRBJ2-3,TRBD2,CASSIGTSAQVTQYF
TRBV6-2/TRBV6-3,TRBJ2-1,TRBD2,CASGTPSGGANEQFF
TRBV2,TRBJ2-1,TRBD2,CASSGWVTSGERFF
TRBV20-1,TRBJ1-1,TRBD1,CSVEQGALYTEAFF
TRBV4-3,TRBJ2-5,-,CASSQFAAPGLETQYF
TRBV18,TRBJ2-3,-,CASSPWVGTDTQYF
TRBV27,TRBJ2-7,-,CASSLFPGEYSYEQYF
TRBV20-1,TRBJ2-3,TRBD2,CSARLPIGTSGRVDGTDTQYF
TRBV3-1,-,TRBD2,CASSQDQGIAGTYEQYF
TRBV20-1,TRBJ1-1,-,CSASEGNSHTEAFF
TRBV6-5,TRBJ1-2,-,CASKLTGSLANCGYTF
TRBV20-1,TRBJ2-3,TRBD2,CSARDLAGGRAETQYF
TRBV15,TRBJ2-5,-,CATSRVTDGGEETQYF
TRBV5-6,TRBJ2-5,-,CASSRRRAPQETQYF
TRBV12-3/TRBV12-4,TRBJ2-3,-,CASSSVLTSTDTQYF
TRBV7-9,TRBJ1-6,-,CASSATGIGSPLHF
TRBV20-1,TRBJ2-7,-,CSASRNVYEQYF
TRBV3-1,TRBJ2-2,-,CASSTPLYTGELFF
TRBV10-3,TRBJ2-5,-,CAISGGGETQYF
TRBV12-5,TRBJ2-1,TRBD2,CASGLVLRGLAADNEQFF
TRBV7-9,TRBJ2-3,TRBD1,CASSTGTGNTDTQYF
TRBV12-3/TRBV12-4,TRBJ2-3,-,CASSLLTRGAGDTQYF
TRBV18,TRBJ2-7,-,CASSPPSGSYEQYF
TRBV20-1,TRBJ2-7,-,CSARDHRVGGAYEQYF
TRBV14,TRBJ2-7,-,CASSPPGSLTYEQYF
TRBV29-1,TRBJ1-2,-,CSVEEVLGQNYGYTF
TRBV7-2,TRBJ2-7,-,CASSLMRFHEQYF
TRBV6-6,TRBJ1-2,TRBD1,CASSSWDRGYDGYTF
TRBV7-2,TRBJ2-5,TRBD2,CASSRYSGSQETQYF
TRBV28,TRBJ2-7,-,CASSLRGARSVEQYF
TRBV6-1,TRBJ1-2,TRBD1,CASSEAWTGEEGYTF
TRBV21-1,TRBJ2-7,-,CASSSDGGTPSYEQYF
TRBV10-3,TRBJ2-2,-,CAISEHPNTGELFF
TRBV14,TRBJ2-1,TRBD2,CASSRRTSGMMPRSYNEQFF
TRBV27,TRBJ2-7,-,CASSLKFPVSYEQYF
TRBV7-6,TRBJ2-5,-,CASSLHEHQETQYF
TRBV6-5,TRBJ2-3,TRBD2,CASSYLRLAGARGEPDTQYF
TRBV10-3,TRBJ1-2,-,CAISALPPQALANYGYTF
TRBV5-1,TRBJ1-2,-,CASRGAQAGYTF
TRBV29-1,-,TRBD1,CSSAGTGEETQYF
TRBV6-5,TRBJ2-5,-,CASSYASQEQETQYF
TRBV4-3,TRBJ2-1,TRBD2,CASSPGVLAGAINEQFF
TRBV11-3,TRBJ2-2,TRBD2,CASSLGTSSGELFF
TRBV14,TRBJ1-5,-,CASSSDPAPKGVSNQPQHF
TRBV7-2,TRBJ2-5,-,CASSRNRIAAETQYF
TRBV20-1,TRBJ2-5,-,CSASRGQETQYF
TRBV7-2,-,TRBD2,CASNEGTSLGNEQYF